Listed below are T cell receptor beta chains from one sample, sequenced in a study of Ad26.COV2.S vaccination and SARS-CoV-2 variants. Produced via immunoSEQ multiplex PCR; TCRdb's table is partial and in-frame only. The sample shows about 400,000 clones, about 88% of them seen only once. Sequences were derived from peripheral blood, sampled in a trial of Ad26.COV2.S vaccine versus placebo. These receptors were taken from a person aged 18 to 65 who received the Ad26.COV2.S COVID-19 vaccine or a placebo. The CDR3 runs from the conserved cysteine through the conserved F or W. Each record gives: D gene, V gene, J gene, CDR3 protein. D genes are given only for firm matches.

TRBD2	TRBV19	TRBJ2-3	CASSMASGGTTDTQYF
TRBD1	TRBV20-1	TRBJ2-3	CSASRSQGARNTQYF
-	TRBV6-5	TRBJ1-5	CASSPDGPNQPQHF
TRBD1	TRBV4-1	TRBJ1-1	CASSHKTGGGTEAFF
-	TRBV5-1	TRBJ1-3	CASSPTGGRAGNTIYF
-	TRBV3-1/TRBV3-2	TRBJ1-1	CASSHPTASTEAFF
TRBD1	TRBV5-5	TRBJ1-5	CTSSYGTVQPQHF
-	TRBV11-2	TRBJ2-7	CASSSYRGPNSYEQYF
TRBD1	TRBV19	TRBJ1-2	CASSIYRDRGRGYYGYTF
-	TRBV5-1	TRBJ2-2	CASSLAVRGTGELFF
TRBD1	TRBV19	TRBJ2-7	CASSNRDRGYEQYF
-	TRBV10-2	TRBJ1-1	CASRLGTEAFF
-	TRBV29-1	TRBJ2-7	CSVQGGTSYEQYF
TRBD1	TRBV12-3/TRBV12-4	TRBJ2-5	CASRRTGKETQYF
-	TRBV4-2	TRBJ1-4	CASSQAGVNEKLFF
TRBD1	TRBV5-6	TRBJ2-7	CASSWSPGTGFEQYF
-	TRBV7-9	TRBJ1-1	CASSSLAEAFF
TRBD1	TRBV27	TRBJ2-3	CASGPYRGLADTQYF
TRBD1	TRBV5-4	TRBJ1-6	CASSRRGQGNSPLHF
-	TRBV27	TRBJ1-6	CASNRGRGNSPLHF
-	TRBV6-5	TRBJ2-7	CASTPLTASYEQYF
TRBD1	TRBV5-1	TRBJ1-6	CASSLQGEGNSPLHF
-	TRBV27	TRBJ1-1	CASRRAVGTEAFF
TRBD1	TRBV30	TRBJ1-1	CAWSWDRDSQAFF
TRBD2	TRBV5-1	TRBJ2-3	CASSSGLAITDTQYF
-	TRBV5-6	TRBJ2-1	CASILRALDEQFF
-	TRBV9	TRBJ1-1	CASSVGGRVNTEAFF
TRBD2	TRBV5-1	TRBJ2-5	CASSLLGTSGQETQYF
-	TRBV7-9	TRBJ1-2	CASSHLEGQGYTF
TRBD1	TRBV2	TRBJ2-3	CASNGQGNTDTQYF
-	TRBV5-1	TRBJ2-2	CASRGEFTGELFF
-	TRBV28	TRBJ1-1	CASILAENTEAFF
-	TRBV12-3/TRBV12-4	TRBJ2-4	CASSLGPYMQYF
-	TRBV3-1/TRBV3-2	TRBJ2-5	CASSPGPDEETQYF
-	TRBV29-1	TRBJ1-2	CSVNLYGYTF
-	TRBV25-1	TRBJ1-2	CASSELGTRGYTF
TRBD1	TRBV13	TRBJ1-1	CASSTGARTEAFF
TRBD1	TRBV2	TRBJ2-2	CASSSMGRGRTGELFF
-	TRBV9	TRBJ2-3	CASSVATDTQYF
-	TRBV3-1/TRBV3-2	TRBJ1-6	CASSQEPGTNSPLHF
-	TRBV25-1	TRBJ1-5	CASSDSTDQPQHF
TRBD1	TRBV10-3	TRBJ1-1	CAISESEGAGTEAFF
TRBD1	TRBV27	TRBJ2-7	CASSFIYGAGTGLYEQYF
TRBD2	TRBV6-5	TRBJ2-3	CASSYESRGNTDTQYF
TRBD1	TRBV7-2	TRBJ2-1	CASRRTGALYNEQFF
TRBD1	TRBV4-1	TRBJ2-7	CASSQDRRQGAWGEQYF
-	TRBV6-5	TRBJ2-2	CASSHRNTGELFF
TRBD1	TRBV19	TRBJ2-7	CASRATGLSYEQYF
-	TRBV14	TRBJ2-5	CASSPRGPYRETQYF
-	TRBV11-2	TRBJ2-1	CASSRRSGGTYNEQFF
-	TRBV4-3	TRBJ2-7	CASSQDLGRTGEQYF
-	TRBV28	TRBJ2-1	CASSLPSGTSSYNEQFF
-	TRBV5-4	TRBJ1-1	CASSLGSSSPVNTEAFF
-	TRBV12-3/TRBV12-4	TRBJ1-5	CASSYGMQPQHF
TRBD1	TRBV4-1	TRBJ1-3	CASSQERGQAGNTIYF
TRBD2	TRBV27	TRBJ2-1	CASSRRDSRGGEQFF
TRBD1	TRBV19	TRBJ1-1	CASRGEQGATEAFF